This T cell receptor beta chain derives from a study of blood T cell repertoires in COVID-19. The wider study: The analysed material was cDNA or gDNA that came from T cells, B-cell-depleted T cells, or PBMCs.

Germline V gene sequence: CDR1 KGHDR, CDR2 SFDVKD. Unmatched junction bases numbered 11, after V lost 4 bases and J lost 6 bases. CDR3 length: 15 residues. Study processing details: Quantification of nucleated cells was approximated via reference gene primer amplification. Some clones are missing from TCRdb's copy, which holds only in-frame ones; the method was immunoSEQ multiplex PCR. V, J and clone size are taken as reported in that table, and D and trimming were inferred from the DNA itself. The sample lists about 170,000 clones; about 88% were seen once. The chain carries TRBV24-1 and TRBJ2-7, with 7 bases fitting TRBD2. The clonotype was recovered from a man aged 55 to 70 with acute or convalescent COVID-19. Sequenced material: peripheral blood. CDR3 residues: CATSDPGAGAFEQYF. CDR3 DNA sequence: TGTGCCACCAGTGACCCCGGGGCGGGAGCCTTCGAGCAGTACTTC.